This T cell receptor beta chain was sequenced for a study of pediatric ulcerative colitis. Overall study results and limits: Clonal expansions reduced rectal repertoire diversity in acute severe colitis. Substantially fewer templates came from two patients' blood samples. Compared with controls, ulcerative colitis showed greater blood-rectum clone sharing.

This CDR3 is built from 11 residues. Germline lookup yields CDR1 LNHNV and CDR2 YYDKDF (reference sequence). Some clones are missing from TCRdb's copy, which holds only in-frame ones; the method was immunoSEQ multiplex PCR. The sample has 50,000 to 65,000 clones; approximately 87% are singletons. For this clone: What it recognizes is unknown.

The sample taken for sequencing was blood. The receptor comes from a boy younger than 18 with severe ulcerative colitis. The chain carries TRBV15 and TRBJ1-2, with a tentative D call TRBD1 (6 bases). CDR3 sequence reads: CAAVGGGDYTF. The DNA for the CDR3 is TGTGCGGCGGTGGGGGGCGGTGACTACACCTTC.